This TCR beta chain was recorded in a study of blood T cell repertoires in COVID-19 (dated by TCRdb to between 2020 and 2021). Looking at the study overall: Samples from collaborators originated in the United States, Italy and Spain and spanned both the acute and convalescent phases of COVID-19. The samples were drawn from the first 160 participants of the ongoing ImmuneRACE study and from some 1,300 subjects provided by 6 global collaborators. A de-identified subject ID, COVID-19 status, age in years and sex were almost always included in the sample metadata. The prospective study material was composed of cDNA or gDNA derived from T cells, B-cell-depleted T cells, or PBMCs. A freely available public database, intended as a resource for researchers studying the immune response to SARS-CoV-2, is where the repertoires were released. Deeply sampled blood TCRbeta repertoires from subjects exposed to, actively infected with, or recovered from COVID-19 were included in the dataset. Where available, HLA class I and class II types were obtained from metadata supplied by the sample provider rather than from assay-based typing. General study outcomes and caveats: The quantity of clinical and demographic metadata differed by source and by participant and was supplied without curation.

TCRbeta CDR3 regions were amplified from genomic DNA by means of the immunoSEQ Assay, a bias-controlled multiplex PCR. Concerning the study's data processing: The number of nucleated cells in each sample was estimated from the amplification of reference gene primers within the assay. To quantify the absolute abundance of each unique TCRbeta CDR3 rearrangement, sequence reads were collapsed and filtered. For each sample, productive Simpson clonality was calculated as the square root of Simpson's diversity index over productive rearrangements. The table was pulled from immuneACCESS by TCRdb, which kept in-frame rearrangements only. Such tables lose some clones; where checked, under half of the loss comes from unresolved V genes, and the rest has no known cause. That table is the source of V, J and clone size, and D and trimming were worked out from the DNA. This sample is represented by 190,000 or so clones; 85% of them were singletons. Under 20% of the sample comes from the top ten.

The CDR3 goes from the cysteine to the phenylalanine over 19 residues. The entry retains the CDR3 DNA only, 57 bases that are in frame from base 1. Trimming costs V 5 bases and J 0 bases, and their ends lie 23 bases apart. Sequences SEHNR (CDR1) and FQNEAQ (CDR2) are obtained from the germline V gene (reference sequence). Enrolling through a virtual design, the prospective study's participants ranged in age from roughly 18 to 89 years and lived across 24 United States geographic areas. To assign participants to cohorts, the prospective study relied on clinical history that participants themselves reported in a screening survey and a study questionnaire. ImmuneRACE Cohort 3 recovered participants were defined by two consecutive negative NP/OP PCR tests, healthcare professional clearance, or symptom resolution. Mobile phlebotomists in the prospective study collected whole blood, serum and a nasopharyngeal or oropharyngeal swab from every participant. Prospective study participants could optionally give additional blood draws and questionnaires over an approximately two-month period. Before DNA extraction, blood samples from the prospective study were shipped at room temperature or frozen.

Of note for this clone: Its antigen has not been determined. Base qualities are not recorded, but no much larger clone differs from it by a single base.

The specimen was PBMCs or T cells enriched from blood (not recorded which). The receptor's source is a man aged 35 to 55 who had recovered from COVID-19. Recombination connected TRBV7-9 to TRBJ2-4; possibly the D gene is TRBD1, per 5 matching bases. CDR3 region: CASSQPSDSFGLAKNIQYF. The sequence in DNA is TGTGCCAGCAGCCAACCATCCGACAGCTTCGGGTTAGCCAAAAACATTCAGTACTTC.